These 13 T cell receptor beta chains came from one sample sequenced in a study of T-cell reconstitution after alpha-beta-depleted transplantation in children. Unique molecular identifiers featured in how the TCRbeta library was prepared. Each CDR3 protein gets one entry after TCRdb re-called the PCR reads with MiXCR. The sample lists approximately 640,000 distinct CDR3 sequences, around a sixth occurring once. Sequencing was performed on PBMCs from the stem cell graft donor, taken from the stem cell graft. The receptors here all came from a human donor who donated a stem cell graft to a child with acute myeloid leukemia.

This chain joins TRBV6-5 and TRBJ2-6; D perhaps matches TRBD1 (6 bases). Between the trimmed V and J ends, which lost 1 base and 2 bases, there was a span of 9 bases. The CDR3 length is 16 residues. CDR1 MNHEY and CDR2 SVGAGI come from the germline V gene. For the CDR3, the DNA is TGTGCCAGCAGTTACTGGGGGCTGACTGGGGCCAACGTCCTGACTTTC. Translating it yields CASSYWGLTGANVLTF.

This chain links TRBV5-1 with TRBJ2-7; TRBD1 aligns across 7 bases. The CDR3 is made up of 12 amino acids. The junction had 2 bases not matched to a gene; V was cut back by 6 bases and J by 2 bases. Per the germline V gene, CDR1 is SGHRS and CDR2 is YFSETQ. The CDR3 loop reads CASKTGAYEQYV. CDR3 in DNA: TGCGCCAGCAAAACAGGGGCCTACGAGCAGTACGTC.

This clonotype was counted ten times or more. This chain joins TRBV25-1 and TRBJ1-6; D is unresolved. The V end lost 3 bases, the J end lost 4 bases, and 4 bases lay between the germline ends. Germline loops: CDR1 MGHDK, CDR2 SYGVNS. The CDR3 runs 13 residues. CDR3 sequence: CASSERYNSPLHF. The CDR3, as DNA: TGTGCCAGCAGTGAGAGGTATAATTCACCCCTCCACTTT.

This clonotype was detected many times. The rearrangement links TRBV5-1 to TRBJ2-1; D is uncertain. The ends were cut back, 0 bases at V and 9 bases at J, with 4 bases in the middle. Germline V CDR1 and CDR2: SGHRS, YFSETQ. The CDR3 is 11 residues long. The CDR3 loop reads CASSLGAEQFF. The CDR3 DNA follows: TGCGCCAGCAGCTTGGGAGCTGAGCAGTTCTTC.

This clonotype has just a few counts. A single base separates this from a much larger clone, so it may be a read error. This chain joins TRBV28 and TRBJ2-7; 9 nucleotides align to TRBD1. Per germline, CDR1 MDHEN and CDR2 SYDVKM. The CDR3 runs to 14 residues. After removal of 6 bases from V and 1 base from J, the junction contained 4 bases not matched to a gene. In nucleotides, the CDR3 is TGTGCCAGCAGGCCCGGGACAGGGTCCTACGAGCAGTACTTC. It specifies CASRPGTGSYEQYF.

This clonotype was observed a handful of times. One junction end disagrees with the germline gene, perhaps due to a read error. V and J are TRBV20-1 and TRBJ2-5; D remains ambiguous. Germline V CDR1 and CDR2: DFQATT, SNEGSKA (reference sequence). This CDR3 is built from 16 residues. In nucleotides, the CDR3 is TGCTGTGCTAGAGGTGTAGCTGGGAAGAGTAAAGAGACCCAGTACTTC. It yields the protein CCARGVAGKSKETQYF.

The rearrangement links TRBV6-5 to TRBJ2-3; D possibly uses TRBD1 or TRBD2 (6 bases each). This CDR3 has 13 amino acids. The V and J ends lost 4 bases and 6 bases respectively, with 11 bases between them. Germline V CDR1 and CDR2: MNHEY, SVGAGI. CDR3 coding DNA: TGTGCCAGCAGTTCGGGGGCACCGGATACGCAGTATTTT. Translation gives CASSSGAPDTQYF.

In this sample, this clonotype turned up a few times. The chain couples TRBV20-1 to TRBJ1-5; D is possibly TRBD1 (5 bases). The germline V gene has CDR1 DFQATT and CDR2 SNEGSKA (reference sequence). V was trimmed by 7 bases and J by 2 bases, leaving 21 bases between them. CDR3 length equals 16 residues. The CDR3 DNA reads TGCAGTGTTGCAGGGCAGCCGTTTGGGCGCAATCAGCCCCAGCATTTT. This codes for CSVAGQPFGRNQPQHF.

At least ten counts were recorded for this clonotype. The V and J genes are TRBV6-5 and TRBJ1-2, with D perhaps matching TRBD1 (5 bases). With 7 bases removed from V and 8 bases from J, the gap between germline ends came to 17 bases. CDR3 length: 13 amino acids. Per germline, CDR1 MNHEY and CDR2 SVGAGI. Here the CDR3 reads CASTNGGKGGYTF. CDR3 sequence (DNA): TGTGCCAGCACCAACGGGGGGAAAGGCGGCTACACCTTC.

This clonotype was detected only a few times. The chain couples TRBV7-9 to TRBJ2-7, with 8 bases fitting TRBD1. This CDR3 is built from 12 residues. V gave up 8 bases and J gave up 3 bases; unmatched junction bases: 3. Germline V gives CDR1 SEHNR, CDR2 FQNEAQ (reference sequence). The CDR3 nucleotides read TGTGCCAGCGAGACAGGGGACTACGAGCAGTACTTC. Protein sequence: CASETGDYEQYF.

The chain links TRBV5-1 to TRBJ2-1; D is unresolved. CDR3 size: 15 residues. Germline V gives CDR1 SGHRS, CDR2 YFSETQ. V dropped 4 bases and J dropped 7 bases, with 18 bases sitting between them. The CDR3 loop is CASSETPGFGNEQFF. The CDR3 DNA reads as TGCGCCAGCAGCGAAACCCCAGGTTTCGGGAATGAGCAGTTCTTC.

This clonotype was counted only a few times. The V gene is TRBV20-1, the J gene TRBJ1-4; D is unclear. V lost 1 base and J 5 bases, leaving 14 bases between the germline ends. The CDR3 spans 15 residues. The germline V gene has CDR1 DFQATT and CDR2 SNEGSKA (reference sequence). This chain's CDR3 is CSARGRGSVNEKLFF. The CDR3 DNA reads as TGCAGTGCTAGAGGGCGAGGGTCAGTAAATGAAAAACTGTTTTTT.

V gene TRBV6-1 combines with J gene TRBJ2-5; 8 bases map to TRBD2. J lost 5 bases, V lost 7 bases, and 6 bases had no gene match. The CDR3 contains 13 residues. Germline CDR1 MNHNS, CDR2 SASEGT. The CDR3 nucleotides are TGTGCCAGCACAGACGGGGGGGATGAGACCCAGTACTTC. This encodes CASTDGGDETQYF.